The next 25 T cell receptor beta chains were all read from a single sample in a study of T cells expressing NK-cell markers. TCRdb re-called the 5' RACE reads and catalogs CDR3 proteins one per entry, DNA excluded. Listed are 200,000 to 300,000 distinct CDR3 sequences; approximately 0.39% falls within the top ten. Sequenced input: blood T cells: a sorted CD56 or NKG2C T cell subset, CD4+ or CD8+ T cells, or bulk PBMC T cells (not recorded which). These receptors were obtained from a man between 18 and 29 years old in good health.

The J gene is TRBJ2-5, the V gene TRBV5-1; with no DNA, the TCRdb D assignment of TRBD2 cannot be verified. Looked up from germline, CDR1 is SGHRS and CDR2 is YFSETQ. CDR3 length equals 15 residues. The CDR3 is CASSLAGSEGETQYF.

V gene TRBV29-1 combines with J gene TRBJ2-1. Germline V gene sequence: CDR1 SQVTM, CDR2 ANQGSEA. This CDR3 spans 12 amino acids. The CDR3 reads CSVVAGRTEQFF.

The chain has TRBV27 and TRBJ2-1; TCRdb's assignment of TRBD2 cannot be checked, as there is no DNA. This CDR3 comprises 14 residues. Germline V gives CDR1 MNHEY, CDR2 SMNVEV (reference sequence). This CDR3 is CASSTAGAYNEQFF.

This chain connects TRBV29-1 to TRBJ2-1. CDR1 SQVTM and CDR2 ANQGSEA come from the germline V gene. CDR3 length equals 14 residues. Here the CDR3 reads CSVASFLENNEQFF.

This chain's CDR3 is CASSTGTTLWTQYF. V gene TRBV7-2 combines with J gene TRBJ2-5; the D gene TCRdb calls, TRBD1, cannot be checked with no DNA. The CDR3 loop spans 14 amino acids. Germline V gene data show CDR1 as SGHTA and CDR2 as FQGNSA.

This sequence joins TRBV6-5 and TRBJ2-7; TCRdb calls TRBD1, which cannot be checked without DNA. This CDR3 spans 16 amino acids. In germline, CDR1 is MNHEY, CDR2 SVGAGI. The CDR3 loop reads CASSYSSGQSSYEQYF.

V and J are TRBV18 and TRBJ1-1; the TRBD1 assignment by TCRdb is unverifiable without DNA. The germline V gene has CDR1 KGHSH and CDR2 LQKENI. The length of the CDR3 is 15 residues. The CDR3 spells CASSPKVQGDTEAFF.

CDR3 amino acids: CASRSEIYEQYF. This sequence joins TRBV6-5 and TRBJ2-7. This CDR3 is 12 amino acids long. The germline V gene encodes CDR1 MNHEY and CDR2 SVGAGI.

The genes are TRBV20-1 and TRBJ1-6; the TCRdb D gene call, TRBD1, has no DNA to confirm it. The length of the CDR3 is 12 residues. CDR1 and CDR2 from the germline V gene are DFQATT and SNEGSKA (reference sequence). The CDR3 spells CSTQQGNSPLHF.

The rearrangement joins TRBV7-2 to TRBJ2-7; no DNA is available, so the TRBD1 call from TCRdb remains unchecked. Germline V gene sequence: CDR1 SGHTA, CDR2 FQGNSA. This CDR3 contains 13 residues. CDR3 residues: CASSNRQIYEQYF. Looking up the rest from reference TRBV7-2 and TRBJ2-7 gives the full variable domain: GAGVSQSPSNKVTEKGKDVELRCDPISGHTALYWYRQSLGQGLEFLIYFQGNSAPDKSGLPSDRFSAERTGGSVSTLTIQRTQQEDSAVYLCASSNRQIYEQYFGPGTRLTVT.

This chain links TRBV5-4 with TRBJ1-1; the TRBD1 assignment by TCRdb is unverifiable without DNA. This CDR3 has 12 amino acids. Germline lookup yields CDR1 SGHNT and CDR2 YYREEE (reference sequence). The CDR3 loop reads CASSPWGAEAFF.

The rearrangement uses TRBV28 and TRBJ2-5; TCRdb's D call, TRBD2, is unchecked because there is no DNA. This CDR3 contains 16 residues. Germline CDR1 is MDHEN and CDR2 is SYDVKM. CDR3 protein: CASGGRTSGEQETQYF.

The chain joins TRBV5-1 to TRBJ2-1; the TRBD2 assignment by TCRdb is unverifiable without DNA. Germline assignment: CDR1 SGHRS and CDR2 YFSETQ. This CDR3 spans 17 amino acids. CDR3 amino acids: CASSLVSGISSYNEQFF.

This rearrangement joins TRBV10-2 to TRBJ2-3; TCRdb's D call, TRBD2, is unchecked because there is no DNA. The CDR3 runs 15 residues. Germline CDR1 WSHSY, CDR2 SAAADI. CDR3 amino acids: CASSDPAGGPDTQYF.

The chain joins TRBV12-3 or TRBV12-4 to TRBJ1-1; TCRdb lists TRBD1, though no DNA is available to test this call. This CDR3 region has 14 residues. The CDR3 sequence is CASSSSGTGTEAFF.

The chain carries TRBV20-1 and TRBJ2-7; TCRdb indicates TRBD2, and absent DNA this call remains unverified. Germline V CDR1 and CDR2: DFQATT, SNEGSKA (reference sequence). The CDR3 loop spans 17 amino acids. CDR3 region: CSARAMDPEREKYEQYF.

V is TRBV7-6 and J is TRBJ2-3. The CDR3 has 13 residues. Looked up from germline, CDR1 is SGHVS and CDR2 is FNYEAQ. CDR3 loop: CASSLATSNPQYF.

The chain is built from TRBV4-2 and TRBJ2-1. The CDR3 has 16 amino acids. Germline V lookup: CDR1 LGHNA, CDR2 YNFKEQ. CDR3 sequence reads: CASSQGRQSSYNEQFF.

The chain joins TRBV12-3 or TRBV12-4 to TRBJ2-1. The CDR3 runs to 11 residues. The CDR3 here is CASSLEFEQFF.

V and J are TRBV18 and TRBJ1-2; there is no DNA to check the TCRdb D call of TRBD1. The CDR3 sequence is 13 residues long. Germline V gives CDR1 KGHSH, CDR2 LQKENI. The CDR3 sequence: CASSPPRDSGYTF.

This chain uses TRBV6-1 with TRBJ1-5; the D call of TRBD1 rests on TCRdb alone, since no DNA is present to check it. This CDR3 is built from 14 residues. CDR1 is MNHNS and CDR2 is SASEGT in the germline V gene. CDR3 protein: CATRGVGSEQPQHF.

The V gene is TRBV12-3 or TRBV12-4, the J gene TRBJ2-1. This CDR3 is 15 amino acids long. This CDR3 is CASSLRLVNYNEQFF.

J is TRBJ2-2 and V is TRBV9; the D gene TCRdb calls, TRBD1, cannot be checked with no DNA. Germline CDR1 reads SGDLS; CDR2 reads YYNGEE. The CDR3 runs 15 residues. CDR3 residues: CASSVGAGDTGELFF. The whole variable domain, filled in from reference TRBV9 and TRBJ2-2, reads DSGVTQTPKHLITATGQRVTLRCSPRSGDLSVYWYQQSLDQGLQFLIQYYNGEERAKGNILERFSAQQFPDLHSELNLSSLELGDSALYFCASSVGAGDTGELFFGEGSRLTVL.

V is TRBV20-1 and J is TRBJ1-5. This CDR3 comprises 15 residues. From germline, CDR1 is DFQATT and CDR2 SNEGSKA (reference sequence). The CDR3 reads CSASSGTRGNQPQHF.

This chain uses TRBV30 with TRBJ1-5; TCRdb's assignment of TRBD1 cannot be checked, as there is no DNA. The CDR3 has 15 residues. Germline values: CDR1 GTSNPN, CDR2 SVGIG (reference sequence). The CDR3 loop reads CAWRDKQGVGQPQHF.